The 27 T cell receptor beta chains in this list originate from one sample, sequenced in a study of cytomegalovirus exposure and HLA in healthy donors. The PCR made use of 60 Vbeta and 13 Jbeta primers. Method: immunoSEQ multiplex PCR; TCRdb's copy keeps in-frame clones and lacks some. The sample lists approximately 150,000 clones, about 70% occurring once. Material: PBMCs. The receptor set was obtained from a male donor in good health and CMV-seronegative.

V usage is TRBV15 and J usage is TRBJ1-4; TRBD1 matches 7 bases. The CDR3 is 15 residues long. Germline values: CDR1 LNHNV, CDR2 YYDKDF (reference sequence). The V segment lost 4 bases and the J segment 7 bases; nucleotides outside the gene matches: 9. CDR3 residues: CATSTRQGVVEKLFF. CDR3 DNA: TGTGCCACCAGCACCCGACAGGGTGTAGTTGAAAAACTGTTTTTT.

This clone has only a few counts. The V call is TRBV5-4, the J call TRBJ2-7; D possibly corresponds to TRBD2 (6 bases). Trimming shortened V by 5 bases and J by 3 bases, and 15 bases separated the two germline ends. CDR1 and CDR2 from the germline V gene are SGHNT and YYREEE (reference sequence). This CDR3 is 14 amino acids long. DNA of the CDR3: TGTGCCAGCAGGGGCCCGGGAGCAATCTACGAGCAGTACTTC. Its translation is CASRGPGAIYEQYF.

J is TRBJ1-1 and V is TRBV7-9; 7 nucleotides agree with TRBD1. The trim removed 5 bases at V and 1 base at J, leaving 1 base unmatched. Germline V gene data show CDR1 as SEHNR and CDR2 as FQNEAQ (reference sequence). There are 13 residues in the CDR3. This chain's CDR3 is CASSGQENTEAFF. The CDR3, as DNA: TGTGCCAGCAGCGGACAGGAGAACACTGAAGCTTTCTTT.

J is TRBJ2-4 and V is TRBV28; 8 bases are shared with TRBD1. The CDR3 spans 20 residues. The J segment lost 0 bases and the V segment lost 4 bases, leaving 17 bases of the junction unmatched. Germline CDR1 reads MDHEN; CDR2 reads SYDVKM. CDR3 loop: CASSSIRGLPSPLAKNIQYF. The CDR3 DNA follows: TGTGCCAGCAGTTCGATCAGGGGGCTACCTTCCCCGCTAGCCAAAAACATTCAGTACTTC.

The V and J genes are TRBV7-2 and TRBJ2-7, with 8 positions matching TRBD2. The CDR3 extends over 16 amino acids. Per germline, CDR1 SGHTA and CDR2 FQGNSA. The junction had 7 bases not matched to a gene; V was cut back by 3 bases and J by 0 bases. CDR3 region: CASSFGVAGLSYEQYF. DNA of the CDR3: TGTGCCAGCAGCTTCGGGGTAGCGGGGCTCTCCTACGAGCAGTACTTC.

In this sample, this clone turned up a few times. The V gene is TRBV13, the J gene TRBJ2-5, with 12 bases matching TRBD2. Per the germline V gene, CDR1 is PRHDT and CDR2 is FYEKMQ (reference sequence). V lost 6 bases, J lost 1 base, and 9 bases stayed unmatched. The length of the CDR3 is 17 residues. The CDR3 DNA reads as TGTGCCAGCAGTTTACGGACTAGCGGGGCTTCCCAAGAGACCCAGTACTTC. This codes for CASSLRTSGASQETQYF.

V is TRBV9 and J is TRBJ1-3; perhaps TRBD1 as D (6 bases). V lost 4 bases to trimming and J lost 0 bases, with 11 bases between them. Germline V gives CDR1 SGDLS, CDR2 YYNGEE. The CDR3 runs to 15 residues. The CDR3 DNA is TGTGCCAGCAGCCCAGGACAGCTCTCTGGAAACACCATATATTTT. It yields the protein CASSPGQLSGNTIYF.

The chain has TRBV28 and TRBJ1-5, with 8 positions matching TRBD1. Germline V gene lookup returns CDR1 MDHEN and CDR2 SYDVKM. The junction had 5 bases not matched to a gene; V was cut back by 5 bases and J by 5 bases. There are 14 residues in the CDR3. DNA of the CDR3: TGTGCCAGCAGTATGACAGGGGCCTATCAGCCCCAGCATTTT. Protein product: CASSMTGAYQPQHF.

The CDR3 bases are TGCGCCAGCAGCTATACATTACCGACAGAAAACTATGGCTACACCTTC. It codes for CASSYTLPTENYGYTF. This chain uses TRBV5-1 with TRBJ1-2; a possible D gene is TRBD1 (5 bases). Germline loops: CDR1 SGHRS, CDR2 YFSETQ. The CDR3 is made up of 16 amino acids. The V gene lost 3 bases and the J gene lost 2 bases, with 17 bases spanning the gap.

The gene calls are TRBV27 and TRBJ2-7, with D unclear. V dropped 0 bases and J dropped 4 bases, with 7 bases sitting between them. The length of the CDR3 is 13 residues. Germline V CDR1 and CDR2: MNHEY, SMNVEV (reference sequence). The CDR3 nucleotides are TGTGCCAGCAGTTTATCCCCCATGTACGAGCAGTACTTC. Translating it yields CASSLSPMYEQYF.

This chain joins TRBV21-1 and TRBJ2-7; the D segment call TRBD2 is taken from the table without a DNA check. TRBV21-1 is a pseudogene segment. The CDR3 is 15 amino acids. This CDR3 is CASSKGGATPYEQYF. The CDR3 nucleotides are TGTGCCAGCAGCAAGGGGGGGGCGACCCCCTACGAGCAGTACTTC.

This chain joins TRBV11-2 and TRBJ1-4; D is ambiguous. V dropped 4 bases and J dropped 0 bases, with 15 bases sitting between them. The CDR3 loop spans 17 amino acids. Germline loops: CDR1 SGHAT, CDR2 FQNNGV. The CDR3, as DNA: TGTGCCAGCAGCTCACCGACAAGACCACCAACTAATGAAAAACTGTTTTTT. Encoded protein: CASSSPTRPPTNEKLFF. Using reference TRBV11-2 and TRBJ1-4 for the parts outside the CDR3, the full variable domain is EAGVAQSPRYKIIEKRQSVAFWCNPISGHATLYWYQQILGQGPKLLIQFQNNGVVDDSQLPKDRFSAERLKGVDSTLKIQPAKLEDSAVYLCASSSPTRPPTNEKLFFGSGTQLSVL.

The chain employs TRBV5-1 and TRBJ2-5; D is possibly TRBD2 (6 bases). CDR1 is SGHRS and CDR2 is YFSETQ in the germline V gene. This CDR3 is built from 15 residues. Trimming removed 2 bases from V and 0 bases from J, with 11 bases in between. CDR3 in DNA: TGCGCCAGCAGCTTTGGGGGGACGGACCAAGAGACCCAGTACTTC. This translates into CASSFGGTDQETQYF.

As regards this clone: Compared with germline, one end of the junction differs, possibly owing to a read error. The CDR3 coding sequence is TGTGCTAGCAGCTTAGACGCACAACAGACCCAGTACTTC. Protein: CASSLDAQQTQYF. The rearrangement joins TRBV7-7 to TRBJ2-5; D gene unclear. The CDR3 contains 13 residues. CDR1 is SSHAT, CDR2 FNYEAQ, per germline (reference sequence).

This chain connects TRBV18 to TRBJ2-7, with D maybe TRBD1 (6 bases). V was cut by 4 bases and J by 2 bases, with 9 bases left in between. The CDR3 has 13 amino acids. In germline, CDR1 is KGHSH, CDR2 LQKENI. Written as DNA, the CDR3 is TGTGCCAGCTCACGGGACACAACCTACGAGCAGTACTTC. Protein product: CASSRDTTYEQYF.

This sequence joins TRBV19 and TRBJ2-2, with a tentative D call TRBD1 (6 bases). The germline CDR1 and CDR2 sequences are LNHDA and SQIVND (reference sequence). The CDR3 consists of 17 residues. Trimming cost V 3 bases and J 0 bases, with 14 bases left between them. The CDR3 spells CASSIPAAGANTGELFF. The CDR3, as DNA: TGTGCCAGTAGTATCCCGGCCGCAGGGGCGAACACCGGGGAGCTGTTTTTT.

The genes are TRBV10-3 and TRBJ2-2; 8 bases match TRBD2. This CDR3 spans 15 amino acids. CDR1 ENHRY and CDR2 SYGVKD come from the germline V gene. V dropped 6 bases and J dropped 5; count of bases not matched to a gene: 8. CDR3 in amino acids: CAISVLAAGTGELFF. DNA for the CDR3: TGTGCCATCAGCGTACTAGCGGCAGGGACCGGGGAGCTGTTTTTT.

The chain links TRBV5-1 to TRBJ2-1; 8 nucleotides line up with TRBD2. The CDR3 is 17 residues long. Germline loops: CDR1 SGHRS, CDR2 YFSETQ. V shed 0 bases and J 9 bases; nucleotides not matched to a gene: 14. CDR3: CASSLGHRAGESGEQFF. CDR3 bases: TGCGCCAGCAGCTTGGGTCATCGAGCGGGAGAATCGGGTGAGCAGTTCTTC.

The chain has TRBV6-4 and TRBJ2-1; 9 bases agree with TRBD2. The CDR3 loop spans 14 amino acids. The V and J ends lost 4 bases and 8 bases, in that order; junction bases with no gene match: 6. CDR1 MRHNA and CDR2 SNTAGT come from the germline V gene. CDR3 coding DNA: TGTGCCAGCAGTGTCGGGACTAGCAGCGATGAGCAGTTCTTC. It is translated as CASSVGTSSDEQFF.

The J gene is TRBJ2-7, the V gene TRBV28, with D possibly being TRBD2 (5 bases). V was clipped by 1 base and J by 1 base, with 11 bases between them. Germline CDR1 reads MDHEN; CDR2 reads SYDVKM. The CDR3 sequence is 15 residues long. The CDR3 region has the DNA TGTGCCAGCAGTTTATCAGGACTCGTATCCTACGAGCAGTACTTC. Encoded protein: CASSLSGLVSYEQYF.

The rearrangement joins TRBV28 to TRBJ2-1, with TRBD2 matching over 9 bases. The CDR3 contains 15 residues. The trim removed 2 bases at V and 7 bases at J, leaving 6 bases unmatched. Germline V CDR1 and CDR2: MDHEN, SYDVKM. CDR3 in DNA: TGTGCCAGCAGTTTAGGCGGGAGGGCCACGAATGAGCAGTTCTTC. Protein product: CASSLGGRATNEQFF.

The chain has TRBV27 and TRBJ2-1, with 9 positions matching TRBD2. CDR1 MNHEY and CDR2 SMNVEV come from the germline V gene (reference sequence). With V trimmed by 8 bases and J by 15 bases, 11 bases remained unmatched. The CDR3 extends over 12 amino acids. The CDR3 bases are TGTGCCAGCGGAATATTAGCGGGAGTATGGTTCTTC. Translation gives CASGILAGVWFF.

The chain joins TRBV5-1 to TRBJ2-2; a weak D match, TRBD2 (6 bases). V was cut by 1 base and J by 5 bases, with 12 bases left in between. From germline, CDR1 is SGHRS and CDR2 YFSETQ. CDR3 length equals 15 residues. CDR3 DNA: TGCGCCAGCAGCTTGACGGCTAGCGCGACCGGGGAGCTGTTTTTT. Amino acids: CASSLTASATGELFF.

The chain carries TRBV21-1 and TRBJ2-1; the table assigns TRBD2, which was not confirmed against the DNA. TRBV21-1 is flagged as a pseudogene. The CDR3 runs 19 residues. The CDR3 reads CASSKVPGLPGVCGNEQFF. In nucleotides, the CDR3 is TGTGCCAGCAGCAAGGTTCCCGGACTCCCCGGGGTCTGTGGTAATGAGCAGTTCTTC.

V is TRBV5-1 and J is TRBJ2-1; TRBD2 aligns across 15 bases. The CDR3 loop spans 16 amino acids. J gave up 3 bases and V 4 bases, and 2 bases lay outside the gene matches. Per germline, CDR1 SGHRS and CDR2 YFSETQ. The CDR3 DNA sequence: TGCGCCAGCAGCCGGACTAGCGGGGGGGTCTACAATGAGCAGTTCTTC. Translated, it gives CASSRTSGGVYNEQFF.

About this clone itself: Other DNA sequences within the sample encode an identical CDR3. The CDR3 spells CASSLARAGIGTEAFF. CDR3 DNA: TGTGCCAGCAGCTTAGCGCGCGCGGGGATAGGCACTGAAGCTTTCTTT. V usage is TRBV7-9 and J usage is TRBJ1-1; no reliable D call. Deletions cut 0 bases from V and 4 bases from J, with 15 bases between. Germline CDR1 SEHNR, CDR2 FQNEAQ (reference sequence). The CDR3 length is 16 residues.

J is TRBJ1-1 and V is TRBV6-5, with TRBD1 matching over 8 bases. This CDR3 is 13 amino acids long. From germline, CDR1 is MNHEY and CDR2 SVGAGI. Unmatched junction bases numbered 5, after V lost 7 bases and J lost 4 bases. In DNA, the CDR3 is TGTGCCAGCACTCGACAGGGGATCACTGAAGCTTTCTTT. It yields the protein CASTRQGITEAFF.